This T cell receptor (beta chain) was obtained from a study of shared clonotypes between healthy human individuals. As defined, naive CD8 cells were CD45RO-negative and positively selected for CCR7, with terminally differentiated effector memory CD45RA+ cells excluded. TCRdb keeps only in-frame clones here, not all; method: immunoSEQ multiplex PCR. The table includes over 2,000,000 clones, around 93% detected once. This CDR3 has 12 amino acids. Germline V gives CDR1 SEHNR, CDR2 FQNEAQ (reference sequence). V lost 5 bases to trimming and J lost 4 bases, with 9 bases between them. The sample taken for sequencing was naive CD8+ T cells from PBMCs. The chain has TRBV7-9 and TRBJ2-7, with D perhaps TRBD1 (5 bases). This TCR was sampled from a man younger than 35 in good health. Some clones in this sample may be carry-over from other donors' samples. Written as DNA, the CDR3 is TGTGCCAGCAGCCAGGGATTGTACGAGCAGTACTTC. This encodes CASSQGLYEQYF.